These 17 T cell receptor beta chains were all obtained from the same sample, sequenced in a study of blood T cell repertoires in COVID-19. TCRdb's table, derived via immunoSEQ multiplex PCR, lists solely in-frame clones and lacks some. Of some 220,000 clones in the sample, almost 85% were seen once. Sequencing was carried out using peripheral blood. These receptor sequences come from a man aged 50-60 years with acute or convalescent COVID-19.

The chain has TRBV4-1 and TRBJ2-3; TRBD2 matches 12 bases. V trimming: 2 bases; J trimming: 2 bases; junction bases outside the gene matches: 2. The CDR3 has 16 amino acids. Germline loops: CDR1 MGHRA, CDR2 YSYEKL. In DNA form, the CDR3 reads TGCGCCAGCAGCCAATCTAGCGGGGGGGCCACAGATACGCAGTATTTT. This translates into CASSQSSGGATDTQYF.

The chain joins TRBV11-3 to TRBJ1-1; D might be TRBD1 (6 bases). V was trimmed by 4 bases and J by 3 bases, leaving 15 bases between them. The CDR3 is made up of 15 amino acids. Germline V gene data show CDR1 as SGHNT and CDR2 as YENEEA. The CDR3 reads CASSYPMGADTEAFF. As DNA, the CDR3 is TGTGCCAGCAGCTACCCCATGGGGGCCGACACTGAAGCTTTCTTT.

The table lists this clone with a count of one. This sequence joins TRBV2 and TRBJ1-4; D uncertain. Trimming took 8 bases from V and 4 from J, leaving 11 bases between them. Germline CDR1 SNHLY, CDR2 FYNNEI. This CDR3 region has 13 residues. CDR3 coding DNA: TGTGCCAGCGTCACAGACGTTAATGAAAAACTGTTTTTT. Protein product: CASVTDVNEKLFF.

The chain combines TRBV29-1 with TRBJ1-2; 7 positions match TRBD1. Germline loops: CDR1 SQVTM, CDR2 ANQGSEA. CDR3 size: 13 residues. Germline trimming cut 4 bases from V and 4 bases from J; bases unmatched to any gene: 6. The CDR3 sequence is CSVVGTASYGYTF. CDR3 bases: TGCAGCGTTGTGGGGACAGCTTCCTATGGCTACACCTTC.

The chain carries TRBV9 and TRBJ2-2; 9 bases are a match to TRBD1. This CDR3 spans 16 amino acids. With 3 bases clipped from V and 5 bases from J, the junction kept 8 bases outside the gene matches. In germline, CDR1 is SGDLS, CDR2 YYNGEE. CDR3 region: CASSAGGQGGTGELFF. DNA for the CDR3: TGTGCCAGCAGCGCAGGGGGACAGGGAGGAACCGGGGAGCTGTTTTTT.

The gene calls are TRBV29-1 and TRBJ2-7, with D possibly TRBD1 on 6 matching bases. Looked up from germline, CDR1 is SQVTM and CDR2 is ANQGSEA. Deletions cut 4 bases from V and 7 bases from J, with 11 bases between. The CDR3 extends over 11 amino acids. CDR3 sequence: CSVAQGLEQYF. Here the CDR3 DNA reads TGCAGCGTTGCACAGGGTTTGGAGCAGTACTTC.

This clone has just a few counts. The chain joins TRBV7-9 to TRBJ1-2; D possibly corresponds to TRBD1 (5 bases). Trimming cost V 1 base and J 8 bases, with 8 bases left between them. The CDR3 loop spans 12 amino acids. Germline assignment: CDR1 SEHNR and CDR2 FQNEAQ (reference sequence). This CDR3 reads CASSLGGGGYTF. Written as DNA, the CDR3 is TGTGCCAGCAGCTTAGGGGGCGGCGGCTACACCTTC.

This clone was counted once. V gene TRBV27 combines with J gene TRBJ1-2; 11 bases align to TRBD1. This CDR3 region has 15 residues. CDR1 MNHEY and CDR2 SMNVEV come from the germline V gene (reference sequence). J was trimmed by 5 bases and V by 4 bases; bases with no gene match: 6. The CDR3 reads CASSSPDRGHYGYTF. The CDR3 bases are TGTGCCAGCAGTTCCCCGGACAGGGGGCATTATGGCTACACCTTC.

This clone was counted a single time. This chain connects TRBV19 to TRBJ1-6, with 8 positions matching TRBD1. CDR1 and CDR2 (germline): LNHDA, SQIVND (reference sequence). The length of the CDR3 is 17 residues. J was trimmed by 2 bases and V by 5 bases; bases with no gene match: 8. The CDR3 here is CASSALDRGTYNSPLHF. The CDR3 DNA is TGTGCCAGTAGTGCACTTGACAGGGGCACCTATAATTCACCCCTCCACTTT.

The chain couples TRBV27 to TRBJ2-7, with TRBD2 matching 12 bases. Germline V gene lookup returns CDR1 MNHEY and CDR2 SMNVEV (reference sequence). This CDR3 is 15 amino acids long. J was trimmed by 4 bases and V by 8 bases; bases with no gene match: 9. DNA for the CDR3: TGTGCCAGCGGACCGACGACTAGCGGGGGTTACGAGCAGTACTTC. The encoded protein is CASGPTTSGGYEQYF.

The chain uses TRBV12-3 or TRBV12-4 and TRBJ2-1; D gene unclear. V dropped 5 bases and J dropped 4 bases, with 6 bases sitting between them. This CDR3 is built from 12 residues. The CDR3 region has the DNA TGTGCCAGCAGTCTAAGATACAATGAGCAGTTCTTC. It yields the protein CASSLRYNEQFF.

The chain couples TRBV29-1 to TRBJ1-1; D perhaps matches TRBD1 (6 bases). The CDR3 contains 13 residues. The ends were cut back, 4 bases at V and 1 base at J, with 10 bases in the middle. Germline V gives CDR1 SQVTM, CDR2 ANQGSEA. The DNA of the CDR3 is TGCAGCGTTGGGGGACACGCGAACACTGAAGCTTTCTTT. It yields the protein CSVGGHANTEAFF.

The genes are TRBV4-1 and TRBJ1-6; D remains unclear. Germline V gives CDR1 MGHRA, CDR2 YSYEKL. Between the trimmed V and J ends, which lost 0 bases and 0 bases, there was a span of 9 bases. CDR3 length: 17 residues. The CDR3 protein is CASSQDRRSSYNSPLHF. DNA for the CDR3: TGCGCCAGCAGCCAAGATCGGAGGAGCTCCTATAATTCACCCCTCCACTTT.

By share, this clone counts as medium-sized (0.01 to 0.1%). The CDR3 spells CASSQGSGDYEQYF. CDR3 DNA: TGTGCCAGCAGCCAAGGGAGCGGCGACTACGAGCAGTACTTC. The chain combines TRBV4-2 with TRBJ2-7, with D perhaps TRBD2 (5 bases). The CDR3 consists of 14 residues. V lost 1 base, J lost 3 bases, and 10 bases lay in between. Germline CDR1 and CDR2: LGHNA and YNFKEQ.

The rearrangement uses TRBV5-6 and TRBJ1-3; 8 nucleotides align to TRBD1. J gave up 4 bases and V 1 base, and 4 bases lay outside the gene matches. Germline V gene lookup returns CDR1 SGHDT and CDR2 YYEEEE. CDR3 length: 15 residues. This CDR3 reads CASSLKDRAGNTIYF. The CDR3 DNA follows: TGTGCCAGCAGCTTGAAGGACAGGGCCGGAAACACCATATATTTT.

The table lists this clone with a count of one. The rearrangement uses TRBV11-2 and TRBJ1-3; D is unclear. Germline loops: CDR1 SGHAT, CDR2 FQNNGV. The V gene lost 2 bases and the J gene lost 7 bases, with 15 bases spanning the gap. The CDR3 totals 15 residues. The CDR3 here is CASSLISSGSNTIYF. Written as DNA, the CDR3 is TGTGCCAGCAGCTTAATATCTAGCGGATCCAACACCATATATTTT.

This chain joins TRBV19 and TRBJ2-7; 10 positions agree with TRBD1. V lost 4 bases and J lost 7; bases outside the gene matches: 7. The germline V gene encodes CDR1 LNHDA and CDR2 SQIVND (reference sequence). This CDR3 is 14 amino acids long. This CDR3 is CASSRDRGFGEQYF. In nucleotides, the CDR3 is TGTGCCAGTAGTAGGGACAGGGGTTTCGGGGAGCAGTACTTC.